This T cell receptor (beta chain) appears in the sequencing data of a study of metastatic and nonmetastatic thyroid tumors. As for the study in general: Repertoires from malignant and benign thyroid patients were compared across blood and tumor or nodule tissue. Notes on the study in general: The reported finding was significantly higher TCR beta diversity in malignant thyroid tumors relative to benign nodules, in blood and tumor.

TCRdb reprocessed the PCR reads via MiXCR. The sample includes about 12,000 clones, 9% to 14% of them seen just once. The CDR3 loop spans 15 amino acids. Germline assignment: CDR1 MDHEN and CDR2 SYDVKM. V was cut by 3 bases and J by 0 bases, with 11 bases left in between. Thyroid surgery was preceded by no treatment in any patient. This clone has ten or more counts. Its target is unknown. V gene TRBV28 combines with J gene TRBJ1-1; D not resolved. The receptor's source is a female donor with papillary thyroid cancer or a benign thyroid nodule (not recorded which). Some clones in this sample may be carry-over from other donors' samples. Sequencing was performed on blood. CDR3 nucleotides: TGTGCCAGCAGTTTTTTTGAAGAGCTGAACACTGAAGCTTTCTTT. This gives the protein CASSFFEELNTEAFF. The full variable domain, with the rest looked up from reference TRBV28 and TRBJ1-1, is DVKVTQSSRYLVKRTGEKVFLECVQDMDHENMFWYRQDPGLGLRLIYFSYDVKMKEKGDIPEGYSVSREKKERFSLILESASTNQTSMYLCASSFFEELNTEAFFGQGTRLTVV.